A single sample is the source of the 5 T cell receptor beta chains below, sequenced in a study of glioma-infiltrating T cells after dendritic cell vaccination. Regarding time point: after dendritic cell vaccination, including at tumor progression/relapse. Profiled with immunoSEQ multiplex PCR; TCRdb holds only in-frame clones, not every one. The data hold around 23,000 clones, with roughly 91% observed a single time. Material: blood, obtained after dendritic cell vaccination. The receptor source for this set is a human donor with glioblastoma.

The chain carries TRBV5-1 and TRBJ2-7; no definite D call. The length of the CDR3 is 14 residues. Trimming pared 4 bases from V and 5 bases from J, leaving 16 bases between. Germline CDR1 and CDR2: SGHRS and YFSETQ. The CDR3 is CASSHGIQSNEQYF. CDR3 DNA sequence: TGCGCCAGCAGCCATGGCATCCAGTCCAACGAGCAGTACTTC.

This sequence joins TRBV7-9 and TRBJ2-7; D uncertain. This CDR3 region has 14 residues. Between the trimmed V and J ends, which lost 5 bases and 4 bases, there was a span of 15 bases. Per the germline V gene, CDR1 is SEHNR and CDR2 is FQNEAQ (reference sequence). CDR3 in DNA: TGTGCCAGCAGCGCCAGTGTAGCCCAATACGAGCAGTACTTC. This translates into CASSASVAQYEQYF.

J is TRBJ2-3 and V is TRBV29-1; possibly TRBD2 for D (5 bases). V was shortened by 4 bases and J by 3 bases, with 14 bases between the two germline ends. This CDR3 has 14 residues. The germline V gene has CDR1 SQVTM and CDR2 ANQGSEA. DNA of the CDR3: TGCAGCGTTGTGTTTGCGGGTATAACAGATACGCAGTATTTT. It yields the protein CSVVFAGITDTQYF.

This chain connects TRBV7-7 to TRBJ2-2; D uncertain. In germline, CDR1 is SSHAT, CDR2 FNYEAQ (reference sequence). This CDR3 comprises 15 residues. Trimming left V 5 bases short and J 3 bases short, with 13 bases between. The CDR3 sequence: CASSALSVYTGELFF. CDR3 DNA sequence: TGTGCCAGCAGCGCCTTATCGGTCTACACCGGGGAGCTGTTTTTT.

This clone was counted once. The J gene is TRBJ2-7, the V gene TRBV7-9, with 10 bases lining up with TRBD1. The germline gives CDR1 SEHNR, CDR2 FQNEAQ (reference sequence). This CDR3 contains 15 residues. Germline trimming cut 3 bases from V and 4 bases from J; bases unmatched to any gene: 6. The CDR3 is CASSFRDRGRYEQYF. The DNA of the CDR3 is TGTGCCAGCAGCTTCCGGGACAGGGGTCGATACGAGCAGTACTTC.